This TCR beta chain was retrieved from a study of cytomegalovirus exposure and HLA in healthy donors. Worth noting for this clone: What it binds is unknown.

PCR primers comprised 60 Vbeta and 13 Jbeta primers. Repertoires were generated with immunoSEQ multiplex PCR, while TCRdb's copy carries only in-frame clones and drops some. The sample lists about 240,000 clones, over 75% seen once, with approximately 0.47% in the top ten. Study-wide points: A later analysis found common viral pathogens apparently linked to several of the most significant clusters. Presence/absence analyses took donor sequencing depth as roughly uniform. Prediction of most subjects' HLA-A and HLA-B alleles by TCR beta sequences was reportedly accurate.

Trimming stripped 4 bases from V and 0 bases from J, with 13 bases between. The CDR3 loop spans 15 amino acids. Germline values: CDR1 MNHNY, CDR2 SVGAGI (reference sequence). Sample: PBMCs. The source is a boy younger than 18 in good health and CMV-seronegative. The chain joins TRBV6-6 to TRBJ2-7; D might be TRBD2 (6 bases). CDR3: CASSWDFSSSYEQYF. DNA of the CDR3: TGTGCCAGCAGTTGGGACTTTTCAAGCTCCTACGAGCAGTACTTC.